This TCR beta chain originates from a study of T cell changes during pregnancy in multiple sclerosis. V dropped 6 bases and J dropped 3 bases, with 14 bases sitting between them. The CDR3 consists of 14 residues. The germline V gene encodes CDR1 MNHEY and CDR2 SMNVEV (reference sequence). Method: immunoSEQ multiplex PCR; TCRdb's copy keeps in-frame clones and lacks some. The sample shows tens of thousands of clones, about nine tenths of them seen only once. This clone has only a few counts. The chain employs TRBV27 and TRBJ1-1, with D possibly being TRBD1 (6 bases). This sample comprised peripheral blood, obtained in the first trimester of pregnancy. This TCR was recovered from a female donor in good health, enrolled as a control in a pregnancy study. The DNA for the CDR3 is TGTGCCAGCAGGGTACAGGGTTTGTACACTGAAGCTTTCTTT. This translates into CASRVQGLYTEAFF.